A selection of T cell receptor beta chains follows, all from one sample in a study of cytomegalovirus exposure and HLA in healthy donors. Method: immunoSEQ multiplex PCR; TCRdb's copy keeps in-frame clones and lacks some. The sample has approximately 200,000 clones; about four fifths are singletons. Sequenced material: PBMCs. The receptors were gathered from a boy aged 10-17 years in good health and CMV-seronegative. CDR3s include the opening cysteine and the closing phenylalanine or tryptophan. The D gene is left open where the match is weak. Rows may omit the clone size; those that give it use once, few, many or a size class.

.	TRBV9	TRBJ1-1	.	TGTGCCAGCAGCGTAGGGGGGCCGATGAACACTGAAGCTTTCTTT	CASSVGGPMNTEAFF
.	TRBV10-3	TRBJ1-1	.	TGTGCCACTATCGGAGGGACTGAAGCTTTCTTT	CATIGGTEAFF
few	TRBV30	TRBJ2-1	.	TGTGCCTGGAGCGCCAGGGATAATGAGCAGTTCTTC	CAWSARDNEQFF
.	TRBV6-1	TRBJ2-2	TRBD1	TGTGCCAGCAGTGGGGACAGCCCCACCGGGGAGCTGTTTTTT	CASSGDSPTGELFF
.	TRBV30	TRBJ2-1	TRBD2	TGTGCCTGGAGGAACCGACTGGGGACTAGCGGGGACAATGAGCAGTTCTTC	CAWRNRLGTSGDNEQFF
.	TRBV7-2	TRBJ1-1	.	TGTGCCAGCAGCTTAAAACAAAACACTGAAGCTTTCTTT	CASSLKQNTEAFF
.	TRBV7-2	TRBJ2-5	.	TGTGCCAGCAGCTTGGTCACTAGCCCGGGAGAGACCCAGTACTTC	CASSLVTSPGETQYF
few	TRBV4-3	TRBJ1-1	TRBD1	TGCGCCAGCAGCCGTACAGGGGTGCGGAACACTGAAGCTTTCTTT	CASSRTGVRNTEAFF
.	TRBV11-2	TRBJ1-2	.	TGTGCCAGCAGCTCAAACCCGATGGGCAGGGTAGTTCATGGCTACACCTTC	CASSSNPMGRVVHGYTF
.	TRBV7-3	TRBJ2-7	TRBD1	TGTGCCAGCAGACACCGGGACAGGGGGCAGAGCTCCTACGAGCAGTACTTC	CASRHRDRGQSSYEQYF
.	TRBV7-8	TRBJ2-7	TRBD1	TGTGCCAGCAGCCGGACAGGGCAATCCTACGAGCAGTACTTC	CASSRTGQSYEQYF
.	TRBV9	TRBJ2-3	.	TGTGCCAGCAGCGTAGTTCGAGACGGGGGTACGCAGTATTTT	CASSVVRDGGTQYF
.	TRBV7-9	TRBJ2-7	TRBD1	TGTGCCAGCAGCGCTAGTCCGGGACAGGCCCTACCCTACGAGCAGTACTTC	CASSASPGQALPYEQYF
.	TRBV9	TRBJ1-1	TRBD1	TGTGCCAGCGGCAGGGGGCGGGACACTGAAGCTTTCTTT	CASGRGRDTEAFF
.	TRBV6-5	TRBJ2-3	.	TGTGCCAGCAATCTTCTCGGGACTAGCACAGATACGCAGTATTTT	CASNLLGTSTDTQYF
.	TRBV6-1	TRBJ2-7	TRBD1	TGTGCCAGCACCGTAGGACAGGGGGACTACGAGCAGTACTTC	CASTVGQGDYEQYF
.	TRBV7-9	TRBJ1-1	.	TGTGCCAGCAGCTTAGAAGGGACAACTGAAGCTTTCTTT	CASSLEGTTEAFF
once	TRBV27	TRBJ2-7	.	TGTGCCAGCAGTTGGACTCATGGGACCTACGAGCAGTACTTC	CASSWTHGTYEQYF
.	TRBV6-1	TRBJ1-5	.	TGTGCCAGCAGCCCCTACAGGATTAGCAATCAGCCCCAGCATTTT	CASSPYRISNQPQHF
.	TRBV2	TRBJ2-3	.	TGTGCCAGCTGCAGAAACACAGATACGCAGTATTTT	CASCRNTDTQYF
.	TRBV30	TRBJ2-7	.	TGTGCCTGGGAACAGAGTTACGAGCAGTACTTC	CAWEQSYEQYF
.	TRBV6-6	TRBJ1-5	.	TGTGCCAGCAGTCCCGGGGGCGGGAGGGATCAGCCCCAGCATTTT	CASSPGGGRDQPQHF
.	TRBV7-2	TRBJ2-7	TRBD2	TGTGCCAGCAGCTTAGTCGGGACTAGCGCCCCGTACGAGCAGTACTTC	CASSLVGTSAPYEQYF
.	TRBV6-5	TRBJ1-5	.	TGTGCCAGCAGTCCCGCGGCGGGGAATCAGCCCCAGCATTTT	CASSPAAGNQPQHF
.	TRBV29-1	TRBJ2-3	TRBD2	TGCAGCGTTGAAGAAAGGAGCGGGAGTGGGGATACGCAGTATTTT	CSVEERSGSGDTQYF
.	TRBV6-5	TRBJ2-1	TRBD2	TGTGCCAGCAGACCCAGCGGGAGGAGGATCGTAACGCAGTTCTTC	CASRPSGRRIVTQFF
.	TRBV6-1	TRBJ1-6	TRBD1	TGTGCCAGCAGTGAACACAGGGGTTCACCCCTCCACTTT	CASSEHRGSPLHF
.	TRBV19	TRBJ1-1	.	TGTGCCAGTACCCCACCCGGGGAGGCTGAAGCTTTCTTT	CASTPPGEAEAFF
.	TRBV30	TRBJ2-6	.	TGCGCCTGGAGTTACAGCAGCTCTGGGGCCAACGTCCTGACTTTC	CAWSYSSSGANVLTF
.	TRBV6-5	TRBJ2-7	.	TGTGCCAGCAGTTACTCGGACAGCGTCTCCTACGAGCAGTACTTC	CASSYSDSVSYEQYF
.	TRBV5-3	TRBJ2-7	.	TGTGCCAGAAGCTTCGGCGAGCAGTACTTC	CARSFGEQYF
.	TRBV28	TRBJ2-7	TRBD1	TGTGCCAGCAGTGGCATGGGACAGGGGATCTACGAGCAGTACTTC	CASSGMGQGIYEQYF
.	TRBV19	TRBJ2-3	TRBD2	TGTGCCAGTAGTCCCTTGGCGGGAGGGCCTACAGATACGCAGTATTTT	CASSPLAGGPTDTQYF
.	TRBV7-9	TRBJ1-1	.	TGTGCCAGCAGCTTAGGCAGAACCCTCTCTGAAGCTTTCTTT	CASSLGRTLSEAFF
.	TRBV28	TRBJ2-7	.	TGTGCCAGCAGCAGCTCTGGGAGCAGCTCCTACGAGCAGTACTTC	CASSSSGSSSYEQYF
.	TRBV5-5	TRBJ2-1	.	TGTGCCAGCAGCCTCCAACCGCGGGAGCAGTTCTTC	CASSLQPREQFF
.	TRBV5-6	TRBJ2-5	.	TGTGCCAGCAGCTCAAGACCGACAGACCAAGAGACCCAGTACTTC	CASSSRPTDQETQYF
.	TRBV9	TRBJ1-6	TRBD1	TGTGCCAGCAGCGTACGGGACAGAGGGTCACCCCTCCACTTT	CASSVRDRGSPLHF